These 31 T cell receptor beta chains originate from one sample sequenced in a study of T-cell reconstitution after alpha-beta-depleted transplantation in children. Unique molecular identifiers were incorporated when the TCRbeta library was constructed. One entry per CDR3 protein, called by TCRdb with MiXCR from the PCR reads. In the table there are nearly 250,000 distinct CDR3 sequences, around 8% of which are singletons. The source material was PBMCs, mostly from graft donor cells, sampled 180 days after TCRalphabeta/CD19-depleted stem cell transplant. The source is a male patient younger than 18 who had a stem cell transplant for acute lymphoblastic leukemia, so the T cells may come from the graft donor.

Ten or more counts support this clonotype. The rearrangement links TRBV29-1 to TRBJ2-3; 7 bases align to TRBD1. The CDR3 runs 19 residues. Germline assignment: CDR1 SQVTM and CDR2 ANQGSEA. Losses at the gene ends were 0 bases for V and 0 bases for J; bases not matched to a gene: 15. CDR3 in DNA: TGCAGCGTTGAAGACTCCGCTCATATTGGACAGGCGAGCACAGATACGCAGTATTTT. Translation gives CSVEDSAHIGQASTDTQYF.

This clonotype was observed many times. DNA for the CDR3: TGTGCCAGCAGCCATGAAGGGGCCGGGGAGCTGTTTTTT. Translated: CASSHEGAGELFF. V usage is TRBV3-1 and J usage is TRBJ2-2; the D gene is possibly TRBD1 (5 bases). The CDR3 runs to 13 residues. The V end was cut by 3 bases, the J end by 6 bases, with 8 bases between. Germline CDR1 and CDR2: LGHDT and YNNKEL (reference sequence). The full variable domain, in which reference TRBV3-1 and TRBJ2-2 provide the parts outside the CDR3, is DTAVSQTPKYLVTQMGNDKSIKCEQNLGHDTMYWYKQDSKKFLKIMFSYNNKELIINETVPNRFSPKSPDKAHLNLHINSLELGDSAVYFCASSHEGAGELFFGEGSRLTVL.

The table lists this clonotype with many counts. The chain uses TRBV29-1 and TRBJ1-2; D perhaps matches TRBD1 (6 bases). The V gene's germline CDR1 is SQVTM and CDR2 ANQGSEA. Trimming took off 5 bases at V and 2 bases at J, with 12 bases between the two ends. The length of the CDR3 is 13 residues. CDR3 sequence: CSVPSRGNYGYTF. The CDR3 DNA reads as TGCAGCGTTCCATCCAGGGGAAACTATGGCTACACCTTC.

This clonotype came up many times. V is TRBV20-1 and J is TRBJ2-3; tentatively, D is TRBD1 (6 bases). CDR1 and CDR2 from the germline V gene are DFQATT and SNEGSKA (reference sequence). The CDR3 spans 12 residues. The ends were cut back, 3 bases at V and 4 bases at J, with 8 bases in the middle. The CDR3 DNA is TGCAGTGCTAGTAGGACAGCAGATACGCAGTATTTT. Translation gives CSASRTADTQYF.

About this clonotype: A much larger clone lies a single base off, so this may be a read error. The chain links TRBV4-2 to TRBJ1-2, with D unclear. CDR3 length: 16 amino acids. Between the trimmed V and J ends, which lost 2 bases and 4 bases, there was a span of 17 bases. CDR1 and CDR2 (germline): LGHNA, YNFKEQ. Here the CDR3 reads CASSQQLVYSRYGYTF. The CDR3 nucleotides are TGTGCCAGCAGCCAACAACTGGTTTACTCCCGCTATGGCTACACCTTC.

Turning to this clonotype: A much bigger clone sits one base away, suggesting this may be a read error. This chain joins TRBV28 and TRBJ2-2; D is perhaps TRBD2 (6 bases). The V end was cut by 5 bases, the J end by 5 bases, with 18 bases between. The germline V gene has CDR1 MDHEN and CDR2 SYDVKM. This CDR3 is 16 amino acids long. CDR3 residues: CASSPVGLLRTGELFF. In DNA, the CDR3 is TGTGCCAGCAGTCCTGTGGGACTCCTAAGGACCGGGGAGCTGTTTTTT.

This clonotype was observed at least ten times. The rearrangement links TRBV3-1 to TRBJ2-7; 7 nucleotides align to TRBD2. This CDR3 has 16 amino acids. The trim removed 4 bases at V and 2 bases at J, leaving 11 bases unmatched. Per the germline V gene, CDR1 is LGHDT and CDR2 is YNNKEL (reference sequence). In DNA, the CDR3 is TGTGCCAGCAGCCGGTTGTTTGGGGAGGGACCCTACGAGCAGTACTTC. Amino acids: CASSRLFGEGPYEQYF.

Many counts were recorded for this clonotype. This CDR3 reads CASSSPRGLRNEQYF. The CDR3 nucleotides read TGTGCCAGCAGCTCGCCCAGGGGGCTGAGGAACGAGCAGTACTTC. The rearrangement joins TRBV7-3 to TRBJ2-7; 8 bases are a match to TRBD1. J gave up 5 bases and V 4 bases, and 10 bases lay outside the gene matches. The length of the CDR3 is 15 residues. Germline V gene lookup returns CDR1 SGHTA and CDR2 FQGTGA.

This clonotype showed up many times. The V call is TRBV9, the J call TRBJ1-1, with TRBD1 as a possible D gene (5 bases). CDR3 length: 12 amino acids. V was trimmed by 0 bases and J by 7 bases, leaving 7 bases between them. Germline V gene sequence: CDR1 SGDLS, CDR2 YYNGEE. The CDR3 sequence is CASSVEGREAFF. The CDR3 nucleotides read TGTGCCAGCAGCGTAGAGGGGCGTGAAGCTTTCTTT. Using reference TRBV9 and TRBJ1-1 for the parts outside the CDR3, the full variable domain is DSGVTQTPKHLITATGQRVTLRCSPRSGDLSVYWYQQSLDQGLQFLIQYYNGEERAKGNILERFSAQQFPDLHSELNLSSLELGDSALYFCASSVEGREAFFGQGTRLTVV.

This clonotype was seen repeatedly, ten times or more. The junction and the germline gene differ at one end; a read error may be behind it. The rearrangement uses TRBV7-9 and TRBJ1-1; D not certain. CDR1 and CDR2 from the germline V gene are SEHNR and FQNEAQ (reference sequence). This CDR3 has 14 residues. CDR3 sequence (DNA): TGTGCCAGCAGCACTAAGGGAGGGAACGCTGAAGCTTTCTTT. Translation gives CASSTKGGNAEAFF. The full variable domain, with the rest looked up from reference TRBV7-9 and TRBJ1-1, is DTGVSQNPRHKITKRGQNVTFRCDPISEHNRLYWYRQTLGQGPEFLTYFQNEAQLEKSRLLSDRFSAERPKGSFSTLEIQRTEQGDSAMYLCASSTKGGNAEAFFGQGTRLTVV.

The table lists this clonotype with many counts. The rearrangement links TRBV7-2 to TRBJ1-6; TRBD1 is a possible D gene (6 bases). From germline, CDR1 is SGHTA and CDR2 FQGNSA. V lost 5 bases and J 10 bases, leaving 18 bases between the germline ends. The CDR3 sequence is 15 residues long. The CDR3 sequence: CASSQNQGIKSPLHF. Written as DNA, the CDR3 is TGTGCCAGCAGCCAAAATCAGGGGATAAAGTCACCCCTCCACTTT. Complete variable domain (other parts from reference TRBV7-2 and TRBJ1-6): GAGVSQSPSNKVTEKGKDVELRCDPISGHTALYWYRQSLGQGLEFLIYFQGNSAPDKSGLPSDRFSAERTGGSVSTLTIQRTQQEDSAVYLCASSQNQGIKSPLHFGNGTRLTVT.

This clonotype was recorded at least ten times. The chain uses TRBV5-6 and TRBJ2-3; tentatively, D is TRBD2 (5 bases). CDR3 size: 20 residues. CDR1 and CDR2 from the germline V gene are SGHDT and YYEEEE. Trimming shortened V by 2 bases and J by 3 bases, and 28 bases separated the two germline ends. The CDR3 DNA follows: TGTGCCAGCAGCTTTCCCCTCGGGCTAGCAGAAGGACCTTTTACAGATACGCAGTATTTT. Its protein product is CASSFPLGLAEGPFTDTQYF.

This clonotype was seen ten or more times. DNA of the CDR3: TGTGCCAGCAGCGGCCGGGACACCGCCTACGAGCAGTACTTC. Amino acid sequence: CASSGRDTAYEQYF. The chain is built from TRBV9 and TRBJ2-7; tentatively, D is TRBD1 (6 bases). The CDR3 runs to 14 residues. CDR1 is SGDLS, CDR2 YYNGEE, per germline. V was clipped by 3 bases and J by 2 bases, with 12 bases between them.

This clonotype was recorded many times. The chain couples TRBV10-3 to TRBJ2-7, with 7 bases identical to TRBD1. Germline trimming cut 5 bases from V and 2 bases from J; bases unmatched to any gene: 3. The CDR3 has 13 residues. Per the germline V gene, CDR1 is ENHRY and CDR2 is SYGVKD. CDR3 in DNA: TGTGCCATCAGTCCGACAGGGCCCTACGAGCAGTACTTC. Translated, it gives CAISPTGPYEQYF.

This clonotype was seen many times. This chain links TRBV27 with TRBJ1-1; tentative D call: TRBD1 (5 bases). CDR1 and CDR2 (germline): MNHEY, SMNVEV (reference sequence). V was trimmed by 2 bases and J by 2 bases, leaving 15 bases between them. The CDR3 is made up of 16 amino acids. DNA of the CDR3: TGTGCCAGCAGTTTAGGGACCACCGTTTCCAACACTGAAGCTTTCTTT. This encodes CASSLGTTVSNTEAFF.

This clonotype was counted at least ten times. This sequence joins TRBV11-3 and TRBJ2-2, with D possibly matching TRBD1 (6 bases). The CDR3 contains 14 residues. Germline V gene lookup returns CDR1 SGHNT and CDR2 YENEEA. The ends were cut back, 4 bases at V and 6 bases at J, with 12 bases in the middle. CDR3: CASSSPRGAGELFF. Written as DNA, the CDR3 is TGTGCCAGCAGCTCTCCCAGGGGCGCCGGGGAGCTGTTTTTT.

This clonotype occurred a few times. The chain carries TRBV19 and TRBJ2-3, with 7 bases identical to TRBD1. This CDR3 is built from 15 residues. Trimming took 5 bases from V and 0 from J; bases not matched to a gene: 5. The V gene's germline CDR1 is LNHDA and CDR2 SQIVND (reference sequence). The CDR3 coding sequence is TGTGCCAGTAGTCCAACAGGGGTGAGCACAGATACGCAGTATTTT. This sequence encodes CASSPTGVSTDTQYF.

Many counts were recorded for this clonotype. The chain recombines TRBV18 with TRBJ1-1, with D possibly being TRBD1 (6 bases). From germline, CDR1 is KGHSH and CDR2 LQKENI. The length of the CDR3 is 13 residues. The germline V and J ends were trimmed by 8 bases and 1 base, with 11 bases remaining between them. CDR3 region: CASSPTGNTEAFF. The CDR3 DNA is TGTGCCAGCAGCCCGACAGGGAACACTGAAGCTTTCTTT.

This clonotype appeared many times. The rearrangement uses TRBV5-1 and TRBJ2-3; TRBD1 agrees at 7 bases. The CDR3 runs to 20 residues. The germline V gene encodes CDR1 SGHRS and CDR2 YFSETQ. The V segment lost 3 bases and the J segment 1 base; nucleotides outside the gene matches: 20. Here the CDR3 reads CASSSNPGQRANRGTDTQYF. The CDR3 region has the DNA TGCGCCAGCAGCTCGAACCCGGGACAGCGCGCTAACAGGGGCACAGATACGCAGTATTTT.

This clonotype appeared a few times. This may stem from a read error, because a much larger clone lies one nucleotide away. The V and J genes are TRBV5-1 and TRBJ1-1; 8 bases align to TRBD1. CDR1 SGHRS and CDR2 YFSETQ come from the germline V gene. The CDR3 covers 15 residues. Written as DNA, the CDR3 is TGCACCAGCAGCAAGAGGACAGGGATGAACACTGAAGCTTTCTTT. Translated: CTSSKRTGMNTEAFF. Based on the CDR3 plus reference TRBV5-1 and TRBJ1-1, the full variable domain is KAGVTQTPRYLIKTRGQQVTLSCSPISGHRSVSWYQQTPGQGLQFLFEYFSETQRNKGNFPGRFSGRQFSNSRSEMNVSTLELGDSALYLCTSSKRTGMNTEAFFGQGTRLTVV.

The table lists this clonotype with many counts. The chain carries TRBV10-3 and TRBJ1-3; 7 bases agree with TRBD1. The CDR3 covers 14 residues. Losses at the gene ends were 3 bases for V and 7 bases for J; bases not matched to a gene: 6. Per germline, CDR1 ENHRY and CDR2 SYGVKD. CDR3 amino acids: CAISDPTGINTIYF. The DNA for the CDR3 is TGTGCCATCAGTGACCCGACAGGGATTAACACCATATATTTT.

This clonotype was recorded at least ten times. The gene calls are TRBV2 and TRBJ1-5; D remains unclear. The CDR3 is made up of 14 amino acids. V lost 6 bases and J 4 bases, leaving 13 bases between the germline ends. Looked up from germline, CDR1 is SNHLY and CDR2 is FYNNEI. The CDR3 sequence: CASRGPGLNQPQHF. CDR3 sequence (DNA): TGTGCCAGCAGGGGCCCGGGCCTTAATCAGCCCCAGCATTTT.

This clonotype was recorded many times. The rearrangement links TRBV20-1 to TRBJ2-7, with TRBD1 identical over 8 bases. The length of the CDR3 is 16 residues. Germline V gene sequence: CDR1 DFQATT, CDR2 SNEGSKA (reference sequence). The V and J ends lost 0 bases and 3 bases, in that order; junction bases with no gene match: 10. CDR3: CSARDPQGARDYEQYF. The CDR3 DNA reads as TGCAGTGCTAGAGATCCCCAGGGGGCGAGGGACTACGAGCAGTACTTC.

The table lists this clonotype with many counts. This rearrangement joins TRBV10-3 to TRBJ2-1, with 8 positions matching TRBD2. V dropped 5 bases and J dropped 6; count of bases not matched to a gene: 9. This CDR3 is built from 15 residues. Germline V CDR1 and CDR2: ENHRY, SYGVKD. DNA for the CDR3: TGTGCCATCAGTTCCGTAGCGGGAACGGTCAATGAGCAGTTCTTC. Its protein is CAISSVAGTVNEQFF.

This clonotype was picked up a small number of times. The chain's CDR3 is CASSQGWEQYF. CDR3 DNA: TGTGCCAGCAGCCAAGGCTGGGAGCAGTACTTC. The J gene is TRBJ2-7, the V gene TRBV14; D is unresolved. This CDR3 comprises 11 residues. The V and J ends lost 1 base and 7 bases respectively, with 5 bases between them. Germline values: CDR1 SGHDN, CDR2 FVKESK.

The sample holds many counts of this clonotype. The DNA for the CDR3 is TGCAGCGTTACTCCGGAGGGAGATACGCAGTATTTT. Its protein is CSVTPEGDTQYF. The rearrangement joins TRBV29-1 to TRBJ2-3; weak D call: TRBD2 (6 bases). This CDR3 spans 12 amino acids. From germline, CDR1 is SQVTM and CDR2 ANQGSEA. Deletions cut 5 bases from V and 5 bases from J, with 11 bases between.

This clonotype came up many times. The chain carries TRBV12-3 or TRBV12-4 and TRBJ2-1; a weak D match, TRBD2 (5 bases). V was clipped by 3 bases and J by 5 bases, with 11 bases between them. The CDR3 has 14 residues. In DNA, the CDR3 is TGTGCCAGCAGTTTGCTCCGGCGGGACAATGAGCAGTTCTTC. It yields the protein CASSLLRRDNEQFF.

This clonotype was counted ten times or more. The CDR3 sequence is CATSDSSPLGVYGYTF. The CDR3 nucleotides read TGTGCCACCAGTGACTCCAGCCCCCTTGGCGTCTATGGCTACACCTTC. This sequence joins TRBV24-1 and TRBJ1-2; D is unclear. In germline, CDR1 is KGHDR, CDR2 SFDVKD. The CDR3 is 16 residues long. The V end lost 4 bases, the J end lost 4 bases, and 18 bases lay between the germline ends.

This clonotype was seen many times. The CDR3 is CSARDGLGLADEQYF. Written as DNA, the CDR3 is TGCAGTGCTAGAGACGGACTGGGACTAGCCGACGAGCAGTACTTC. The V gene is TRBV20-1, the J gene TRBJ2-7, with TRBD2 matching over 9 bases. The V and J ends lost 0 bases and 5 bases, in that order; junction bases with no gene match: 8. Per germline, CDR1 DFQATT and CDR2 SNEGSKA (reference sequence). The CDR3 is 15 amino acids.

The table lists this clonotype with many counts. J is TRBJ2-1 and V is TRBV12-3 or TRBV12-4; D gene uncertain. Trimming removed 6 bases at V and 10 bases at J, with 25 bases between. This CDR3 has 16 residues. The CDR3, as DNA: TGTGCCAGCAGGTTGGGGTCCCTGCGACCCACACAAGAGCAGTTCTTC. Translating gives CASRLGSLRPTQEQFF.

Many counts were recorded for this clonotype. This rearrangement joins TRBV5-1 to TRBJ1-1; D unclear. Germline CDR1 is SGHRS and CDR2 is YFSETQ. V lost 0 bases, J lost 0 bases, and 9 bases lay in between. This CDR3 has 15 amino acids. CDR3: CASSLVVGLNTEAFF. In DNA form, the CDR3 reads TGCGCCAGCAGCTTGGTCGTAGGGTTGAACACTGAAGCTTTCTTT.